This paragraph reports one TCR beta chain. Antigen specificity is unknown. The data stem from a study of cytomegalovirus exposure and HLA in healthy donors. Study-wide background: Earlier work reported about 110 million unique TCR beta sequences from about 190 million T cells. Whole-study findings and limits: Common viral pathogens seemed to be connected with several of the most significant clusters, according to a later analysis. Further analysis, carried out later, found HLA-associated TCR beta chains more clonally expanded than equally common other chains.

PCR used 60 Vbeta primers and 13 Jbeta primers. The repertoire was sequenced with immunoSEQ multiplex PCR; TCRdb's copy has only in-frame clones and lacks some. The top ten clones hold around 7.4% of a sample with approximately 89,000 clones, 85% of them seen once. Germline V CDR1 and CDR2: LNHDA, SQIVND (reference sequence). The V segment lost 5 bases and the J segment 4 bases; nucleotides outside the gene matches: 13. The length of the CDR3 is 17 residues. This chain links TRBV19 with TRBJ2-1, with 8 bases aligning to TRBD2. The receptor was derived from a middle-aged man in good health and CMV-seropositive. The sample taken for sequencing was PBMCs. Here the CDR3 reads CASSGDRIGLAYNEQFF. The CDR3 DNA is TGTGCCAGTAGTGGGGATAGGATAGGACTAGCTTACAATGAGCAGTTCTTC.